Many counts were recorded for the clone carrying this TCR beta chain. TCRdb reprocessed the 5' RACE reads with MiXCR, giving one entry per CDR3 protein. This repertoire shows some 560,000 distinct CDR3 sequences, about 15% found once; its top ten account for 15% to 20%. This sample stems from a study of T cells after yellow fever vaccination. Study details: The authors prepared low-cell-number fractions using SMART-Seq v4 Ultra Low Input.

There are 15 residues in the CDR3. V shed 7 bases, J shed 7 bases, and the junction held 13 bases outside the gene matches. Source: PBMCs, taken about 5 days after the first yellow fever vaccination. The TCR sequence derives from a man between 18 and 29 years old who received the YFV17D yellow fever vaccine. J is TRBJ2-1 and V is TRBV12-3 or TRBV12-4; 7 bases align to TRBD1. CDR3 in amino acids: CASTLGQPIFNEQFF. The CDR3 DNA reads TGTGCCAGCACCCTGGGACAGCCGATCTTTAATGAGCAGTTCTTC.